This T cell receptor beta chain was recorded in a study of CD8 T cells in Susac syndrome. TCR beta from blood CD8+ and CD4+ T cells was sequenced. Treatment-naive patients with stable or active relapsing-remitting disease served as multiple sclerosis controls. Negative isolation was used for CD8+ and CD4+ T cells, and FACS enrichment was applied to TEMRA cells. This clonotype was seen only once. Random hexamers were used to reverse transcribe 0.5 to 1 ug of RNA. Multiplex immunoSEQ PCR targeted 54 Vbeta and 13 Jbeta TCR beta segments. Each CDR3 protein is one row after TCRdb ran MiXCR on the immunoSEQ multiplex PCR reads. This table holds approximately 80,000 distinct CDR3 sequences, about 91% found once. The sequencing input was CD8+ T cells from PBMCs. The TCR sequence derives from a human donor with multiple sclerosis.

CDR3 nucleotide sequence: TGTGCCAGCAGCTTACTTCGGGTGAAGAACACTGAAGCTTTCTTT. It is translated as CASSLLRVKNTEAFF. This sequence joins TRBV11-1 and TRBJ1-1; D uncertain. CDR3 length equals 15 residues. V was trimmed by 2 bases and J by 1 base, leaving 11 bases between them. Germline CDR1 reads SGHAT; CDR2 reads FQDESV (reference sequence). Combining the CDR3 with reference TRBV11-1 and TRBJ1-1 gives the whole variable domain EAEVAQSPRYKITEKSQAVAFWCDPISGHATLYWYRQILGQGPELLVQFQDESVVDDSQLPKDRFSAERLKGVDSTLKIQPAELGDSAMYLCASSLLRVKNTEAFFGQGTRLTVV.